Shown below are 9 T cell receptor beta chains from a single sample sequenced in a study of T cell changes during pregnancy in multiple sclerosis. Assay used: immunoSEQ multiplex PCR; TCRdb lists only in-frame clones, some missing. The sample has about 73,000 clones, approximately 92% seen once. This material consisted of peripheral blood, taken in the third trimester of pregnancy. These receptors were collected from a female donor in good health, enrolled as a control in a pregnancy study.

The CDR3 region is CASSGPDEKLFF. The CDR3 nucleotides are TGTGCCAGCAGCGGGCCCGATGAAAAACTGTTTTTT. The V gene is TRBV7-8, the J gene TRBJ1-4; no definite D call. Per germline, CDR1 SGHVS and CDR2 FQNEAQ. The CDR3 extends over 12 amino acids. V lost 5 bases and J lost 6, with 7 bases in between.

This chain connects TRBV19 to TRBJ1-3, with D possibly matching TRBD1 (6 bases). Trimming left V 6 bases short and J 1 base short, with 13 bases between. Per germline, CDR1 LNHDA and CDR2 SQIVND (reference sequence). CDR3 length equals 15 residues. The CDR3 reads CASSGQSLSGNTIYF. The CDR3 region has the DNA TGTGCCAGTAGCGGACAGTCCTTATCTGGAAACACCATATATTTT. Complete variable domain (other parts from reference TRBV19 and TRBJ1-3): DGGITQSPKYLFRKEGQNVTLSCEQNLNHDAMYWYRQDPGQGLRLIYYSQIVNDFQKGDIAEGYSVSREKKESFPLTVTSAQKNPTAFYLCASSGQSLSGNTIYFGEGSWLTVV.

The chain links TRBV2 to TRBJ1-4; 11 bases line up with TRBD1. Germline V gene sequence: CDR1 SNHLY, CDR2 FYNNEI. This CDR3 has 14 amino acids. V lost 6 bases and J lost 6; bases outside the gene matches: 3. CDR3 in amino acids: CASSLDRGHEKLFF. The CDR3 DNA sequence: TGTGCCAGCAGCCTGGACAGGGGGCATGAAAAACTGTTTTTT. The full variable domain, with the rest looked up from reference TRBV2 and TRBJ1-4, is EPEVTQTPSHQVTQMGQEVILRCVPISNHLYFYWYRQILGQKVEFLVSFYNNEISEKSEIFDDQFSVERPDGSNFTLKIRSTKLEDSAMYFCASSLDRGHEKLFFGSGTQLSVL.

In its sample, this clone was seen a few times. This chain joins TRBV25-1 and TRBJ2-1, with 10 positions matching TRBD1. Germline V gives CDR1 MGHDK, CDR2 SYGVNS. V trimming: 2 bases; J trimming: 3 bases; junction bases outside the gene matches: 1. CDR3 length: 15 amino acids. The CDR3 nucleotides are TGTGCCAGCAGTGAAGGGACAGGGGACTACAATGAGCAGTTCTTC. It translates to CASSEGTGDYNEQFF.

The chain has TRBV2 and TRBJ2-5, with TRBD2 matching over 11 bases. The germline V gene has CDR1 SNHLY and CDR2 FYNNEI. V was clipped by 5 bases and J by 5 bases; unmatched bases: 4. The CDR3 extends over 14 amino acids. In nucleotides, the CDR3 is TGTGCCAGCAGTTTAGCGGGGGGGAGGGAGACCCAGTACTTC. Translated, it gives CASSLAGGRETQYF.

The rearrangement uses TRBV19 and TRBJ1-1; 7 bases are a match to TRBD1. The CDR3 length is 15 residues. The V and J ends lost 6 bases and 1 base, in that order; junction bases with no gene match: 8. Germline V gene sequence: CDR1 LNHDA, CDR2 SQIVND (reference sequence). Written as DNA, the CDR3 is TGTGCCAGTAGCCCGGGACAGAAGGGGAACACTGAAGCTTTCTTT. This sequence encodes CASSPGQKGNTEAFF.

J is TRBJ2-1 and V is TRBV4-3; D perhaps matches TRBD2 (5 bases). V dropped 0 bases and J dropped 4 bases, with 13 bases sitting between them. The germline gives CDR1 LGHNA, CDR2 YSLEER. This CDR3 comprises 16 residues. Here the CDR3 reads CASSQEWELGYNEQFF. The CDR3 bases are TGCGCCAGCAGCCAAGAATGGGAGTTGGGATACAATGAGCAGTTCTTC.

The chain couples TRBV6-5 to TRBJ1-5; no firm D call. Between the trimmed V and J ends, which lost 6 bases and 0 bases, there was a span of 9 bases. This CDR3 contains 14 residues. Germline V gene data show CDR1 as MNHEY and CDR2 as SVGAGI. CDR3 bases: TGTGCCAGCAGCTCTTACAGTAGCAATCAGCCCCAGCATTTT. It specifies CASSSYSSNQPQHF.

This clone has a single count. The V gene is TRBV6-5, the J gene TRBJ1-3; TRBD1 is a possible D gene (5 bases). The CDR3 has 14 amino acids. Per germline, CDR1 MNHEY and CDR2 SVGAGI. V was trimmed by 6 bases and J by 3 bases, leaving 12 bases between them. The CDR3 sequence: CASRTGANGNTIYF. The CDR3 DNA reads TGTGCCAGCAGGACTGGGGCGAATGGAAACACCATATATTTT.